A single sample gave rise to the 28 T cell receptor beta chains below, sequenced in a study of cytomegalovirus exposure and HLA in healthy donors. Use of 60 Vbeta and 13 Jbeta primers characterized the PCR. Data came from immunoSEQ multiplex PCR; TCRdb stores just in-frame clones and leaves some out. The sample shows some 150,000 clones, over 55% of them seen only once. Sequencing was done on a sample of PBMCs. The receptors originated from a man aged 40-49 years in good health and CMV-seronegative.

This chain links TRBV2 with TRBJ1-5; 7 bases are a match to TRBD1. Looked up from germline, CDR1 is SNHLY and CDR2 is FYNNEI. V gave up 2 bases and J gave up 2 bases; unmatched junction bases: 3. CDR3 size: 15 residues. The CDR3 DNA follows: TGTGCCAGCAGTGAAACAGGGGTGGGCAATCAGCCCCAGCATTTT. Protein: CASSETGVGNQPQHF.

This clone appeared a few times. The CDR3 DNA sequence: TGCGCCAGCAGCCAACGGGGTGTAGGGCAGGGGGAGTTCTACGAGCAGTACTTC. It specifies CASSQRGVGQGEFYEQYF. The gene calls are TRBV4-3 and TRBJ2-7; 7 positions agree with TRBD1. Germline V gives CDR1 LGHNA, CDR2 YSLEER. This CDR3 is built from 18 residues. Losses at the gene ends were 2 bases for V and 3 bases for J; bases not matched to a gene: 16.

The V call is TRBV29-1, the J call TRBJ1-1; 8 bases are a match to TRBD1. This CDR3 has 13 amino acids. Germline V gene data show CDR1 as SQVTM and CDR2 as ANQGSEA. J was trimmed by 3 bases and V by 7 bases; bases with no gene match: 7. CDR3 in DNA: TGCAGCGCCAGGACAGGGAGGGACACTGAAGCTTTCTTT. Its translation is CSARTGRDTEAFF.

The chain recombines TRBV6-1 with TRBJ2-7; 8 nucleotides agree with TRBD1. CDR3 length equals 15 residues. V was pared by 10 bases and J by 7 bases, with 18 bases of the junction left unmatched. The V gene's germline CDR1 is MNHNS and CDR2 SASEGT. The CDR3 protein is CAIQAGTGSTLEQYF. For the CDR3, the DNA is TGTGCCATCCAAGCCGGGACAGGTTCAACCTTGGAGCAGTACTTC.

The CDR3 DNA reads as TGTGCCAGTAGAAGGGGACAGCCCCAAGTCCTGGGAGGGAACACTGAAGCTTTCTTT. Translated: CASRRGQPQVLGGNTEAFF. The chain joins TRBV19 to TRBJ1-1; TRBD1 aligns across 7 bases. This CDR3 has 19 amino acids. Germline V gives CDR1 LNHDA, CDR2 SQIVND (reference sequence). J was trimmed by 1 base and V by 6 bases; bases with no gene match: 20.

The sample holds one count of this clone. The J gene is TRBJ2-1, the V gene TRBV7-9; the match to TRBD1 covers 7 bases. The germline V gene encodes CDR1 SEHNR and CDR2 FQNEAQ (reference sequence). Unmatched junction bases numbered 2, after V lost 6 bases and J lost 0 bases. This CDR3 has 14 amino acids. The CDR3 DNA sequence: TGTGCCAGCAGATGGGACAGCTCCTACAATGAGCAGTTCTTC. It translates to CASRWDSSYNEQFF.

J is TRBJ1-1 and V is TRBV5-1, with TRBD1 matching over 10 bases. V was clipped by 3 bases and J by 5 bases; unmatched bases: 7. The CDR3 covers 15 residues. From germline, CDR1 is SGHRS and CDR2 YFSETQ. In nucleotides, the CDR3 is TGCGCCAGCAGCTCCGGGACAGGGGAACTTACTGAAGCTTTCTTT. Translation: CASSSGTGELTEAFF.

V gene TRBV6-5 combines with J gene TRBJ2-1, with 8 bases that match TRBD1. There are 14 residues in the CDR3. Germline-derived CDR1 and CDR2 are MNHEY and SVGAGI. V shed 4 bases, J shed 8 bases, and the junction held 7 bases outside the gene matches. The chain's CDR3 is CASSSGQGGYEQFF. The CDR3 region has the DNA TGTGCCAGCAGTTCTGGACAGGGCGGCTATGAGCAGTTCTTC.

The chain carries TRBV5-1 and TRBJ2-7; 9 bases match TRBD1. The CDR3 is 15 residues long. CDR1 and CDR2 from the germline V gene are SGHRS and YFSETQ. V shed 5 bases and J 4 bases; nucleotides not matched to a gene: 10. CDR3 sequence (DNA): TGCGCCAGCAGAGTTCGGACAGGGGAAGGATACGAGCAGTACTTC. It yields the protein CASRVRTGEGYEQYF.

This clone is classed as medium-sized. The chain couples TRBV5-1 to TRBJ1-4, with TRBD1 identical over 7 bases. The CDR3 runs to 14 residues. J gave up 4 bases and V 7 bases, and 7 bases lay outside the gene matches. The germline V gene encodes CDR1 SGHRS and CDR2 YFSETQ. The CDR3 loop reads CASPRGRSNEKLFF. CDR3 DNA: TGCGCCAGCCCTAGGGGGCGCAGTAATGAAAAACTGTTTTTT.

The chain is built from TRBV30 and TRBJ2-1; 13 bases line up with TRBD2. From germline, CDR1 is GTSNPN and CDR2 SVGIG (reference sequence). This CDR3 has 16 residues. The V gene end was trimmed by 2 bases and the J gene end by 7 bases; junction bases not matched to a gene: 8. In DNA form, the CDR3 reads TGTGCCTGGAGTACTGGACTAGCGGGAGAATGGAATGAGCAGTTCTTC. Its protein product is CAWSTGLAGEWNEQFF.

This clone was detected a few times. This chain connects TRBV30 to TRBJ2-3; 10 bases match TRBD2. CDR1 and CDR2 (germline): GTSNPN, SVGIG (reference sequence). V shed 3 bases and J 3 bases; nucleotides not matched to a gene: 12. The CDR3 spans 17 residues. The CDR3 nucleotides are TGTGCCTGGAGCCCGGATTTACTAGCGGGAAGGACAGATACGCAGTATTTT. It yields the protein CAWSPDLLAGRTDTQYF.

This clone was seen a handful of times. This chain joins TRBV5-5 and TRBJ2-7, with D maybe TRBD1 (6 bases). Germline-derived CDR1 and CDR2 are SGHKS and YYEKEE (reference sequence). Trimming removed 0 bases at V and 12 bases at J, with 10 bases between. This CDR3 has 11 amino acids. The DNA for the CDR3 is TGTGCCAGCAGCTTGGGGGGGCTTCCGTACTTC. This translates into CASSLGGLPYF.

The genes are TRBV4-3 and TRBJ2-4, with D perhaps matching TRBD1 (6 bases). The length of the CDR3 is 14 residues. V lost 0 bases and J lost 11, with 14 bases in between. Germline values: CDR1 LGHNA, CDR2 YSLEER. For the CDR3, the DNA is TGCGCCAGCAGCCAAGACAGGGGAGAGCACGTTCAGTACTTC. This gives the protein CASSQDRGEHVQYF.

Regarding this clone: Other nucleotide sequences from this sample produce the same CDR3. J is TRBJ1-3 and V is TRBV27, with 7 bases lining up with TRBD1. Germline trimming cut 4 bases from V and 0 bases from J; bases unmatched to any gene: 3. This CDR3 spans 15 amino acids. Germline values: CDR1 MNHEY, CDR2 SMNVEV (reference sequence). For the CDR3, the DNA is TGTGCCAGCAGTTATACAGGGGACTCTGGAAACACCATATATTTT. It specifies CASSYTGDSGNTIYF.

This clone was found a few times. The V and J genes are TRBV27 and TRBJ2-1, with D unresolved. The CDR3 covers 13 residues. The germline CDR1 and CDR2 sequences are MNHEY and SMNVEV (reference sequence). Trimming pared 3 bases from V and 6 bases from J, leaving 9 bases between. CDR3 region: CASSFSQLNEQFF. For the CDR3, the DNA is TGTGCCAGCAGTTTCTCACAGCTCAATGAGCAGTTCTTC.

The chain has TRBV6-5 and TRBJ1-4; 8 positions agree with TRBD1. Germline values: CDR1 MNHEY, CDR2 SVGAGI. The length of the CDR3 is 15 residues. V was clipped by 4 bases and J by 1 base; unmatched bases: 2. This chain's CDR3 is CASSSTGVTNEKLFF. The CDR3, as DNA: TGTGCCAGCAGTTCGACAGGGGTAACTAATGAAAAACTGTTTTTT.

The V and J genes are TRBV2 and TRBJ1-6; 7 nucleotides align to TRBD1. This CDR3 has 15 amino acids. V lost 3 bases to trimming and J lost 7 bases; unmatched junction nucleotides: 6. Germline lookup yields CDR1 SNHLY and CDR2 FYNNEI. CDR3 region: CASSEWTGRNSPLHF. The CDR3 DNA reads TGTGCCAGCAGTGAGTGGACAGGAAGAAATTCACCCCTCCACTTT.

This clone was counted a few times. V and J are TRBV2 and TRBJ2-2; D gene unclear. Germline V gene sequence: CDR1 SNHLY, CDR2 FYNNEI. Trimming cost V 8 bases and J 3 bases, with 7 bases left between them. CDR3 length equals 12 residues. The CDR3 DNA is TGTGCCAGCGTACGGGACACCGGGGAGCTGTTTTTT. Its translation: CASVRDTGELFF.

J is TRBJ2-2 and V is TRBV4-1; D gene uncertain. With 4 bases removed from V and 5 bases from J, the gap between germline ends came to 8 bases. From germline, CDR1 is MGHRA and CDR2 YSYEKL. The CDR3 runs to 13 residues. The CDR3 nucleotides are TGCGCCAGCAGCCTCAGGTTGACCGGGGAGCTGTTTTTT. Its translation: CASSLRLTGELFF.

The CDR3 DNA reads as TGTGCCAGCAGCTTGTTCAGGGGGCGGTCCGACACTGAAGCTTTCTTT. This sequence encodes CASSLFRGRSDTEAFF. V is TRBV5-5 and J is TRBJ1-1; 8 nucleotides match TRBD1. The J segment lost 3 bases and the V segment lost 1 base, leaving 8 bases of the junction unmatched. Germline V gives CDR1 SGHKS, CDR2 YYEKEE (reference sequence). This CDR3 region has 16 residues.

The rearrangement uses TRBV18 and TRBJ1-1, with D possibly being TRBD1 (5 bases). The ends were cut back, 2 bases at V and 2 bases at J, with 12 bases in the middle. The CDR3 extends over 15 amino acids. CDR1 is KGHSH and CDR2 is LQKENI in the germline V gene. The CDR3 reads CASSPSIQGNTEAFF. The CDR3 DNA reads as TGTGCCAGCTCACCATCCATCCAGGGTAACACTGAAGCTTTCTTT.

This CDR3 reads CASSKGTGRSNQPQHF. The CDR3 DNA sequence: TGTGCCAGCAGCAAGGGGACAGGGAGGAGCAATCAGCCCCAGCATTTT. The genes are TRBV21-1 and TRBJ1-5; the table's D call of TRBD1 was not tested on the DNA. TRBV21-1 is deemed a pseudogene. The CDR3 extends over 16 amino acids.

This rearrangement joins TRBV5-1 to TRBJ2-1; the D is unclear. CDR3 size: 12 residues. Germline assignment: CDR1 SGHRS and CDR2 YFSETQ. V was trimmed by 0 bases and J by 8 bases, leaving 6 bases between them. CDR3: CASSLGSDEQFF. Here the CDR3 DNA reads TGCGCCAGCAGCTTGGGTTCCGATGAGCAGTTCTTC.

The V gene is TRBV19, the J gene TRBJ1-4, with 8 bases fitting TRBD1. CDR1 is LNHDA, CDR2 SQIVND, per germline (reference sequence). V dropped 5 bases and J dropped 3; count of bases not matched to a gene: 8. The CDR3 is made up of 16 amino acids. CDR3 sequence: CASSLPAGQANEKLFF. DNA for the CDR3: TGTGCCAGTAGTCTACCCGCGGGACAGGCTAATGAAAAACTGTTTTTT. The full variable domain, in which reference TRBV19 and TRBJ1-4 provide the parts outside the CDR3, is DGGITQSPKYLFRKEGQNVTLSCEQNLNHDAMYWYRQDPGQGLRLIYYSQIVNDFQKGDIAEGYSVSREKKESFPLTVTSAQKNPTAFYLCASSLPAGQANEKLFFGSGTQLSVL.

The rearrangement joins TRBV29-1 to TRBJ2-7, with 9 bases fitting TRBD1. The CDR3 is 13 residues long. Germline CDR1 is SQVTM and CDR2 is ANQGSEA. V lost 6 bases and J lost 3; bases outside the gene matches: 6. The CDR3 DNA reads TGCAGCGTAGCTCCGACAGGGGGCTACGAGCAGTACTTC. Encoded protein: CSVAPTGGYEQYF.

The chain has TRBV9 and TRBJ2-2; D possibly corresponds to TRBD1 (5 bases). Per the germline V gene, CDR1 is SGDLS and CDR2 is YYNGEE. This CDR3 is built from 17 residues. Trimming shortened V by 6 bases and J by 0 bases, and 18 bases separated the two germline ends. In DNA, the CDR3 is TGTGCCAGCACCCTAGGGCAGGGCCCGACGAACACCGGGGAGCTGTTTTTT. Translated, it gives CASTLGQGPTNTGELFF.

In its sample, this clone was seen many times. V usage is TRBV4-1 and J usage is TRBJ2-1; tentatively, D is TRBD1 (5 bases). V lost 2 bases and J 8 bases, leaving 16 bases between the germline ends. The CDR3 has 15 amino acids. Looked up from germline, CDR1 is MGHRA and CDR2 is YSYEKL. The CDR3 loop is CASSQTRQGVDEQFF. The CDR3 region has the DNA TGCGCCAGCAGCCAAACGCGGCAGGGTGTGGATGAGCAGTTCTTC.